The 25 T cell receptor beta chains below come from one sample, sequenced in a study of regulatory T cells in long-lasting Graves disease (dated by TCRdb to about 2021). Library preparation employed multiplex PCR. For sequencing, an Illumina HiSeq 4000 was employed. To build TCR beta libraries, CDR3 regions were amplified by Arm-PCR using iRepertoire HTBI primers. TCRdb cleaned the public reads at Q25 with fastp, built clones with MiXCR and kept in-frame beta chains. Every CDR3 protein is listed once, alongside the most common genes and DNA of its rows. The sample profile shows 500,000 or so distinct CDR3 sequences; more than 15% of them were found once. Of the sample, 20% to 25% falls within the top ten clones. Per the publication, the time point label means: newly diagnosed GD, antithyroid drugs for less than 3 months. For both TCR sequencing and RNA sequencing, RNA was extracted from PBMCs in TRIzol.

These data were likewise used in another study, on T cells in Graves' hyperthyroidism and ophthalmopathy.

The specimen comprised peripheral blood mononuclear cells (PBMCs), sampled at new diagnosis, from a patient treated with antithyroid drugs. Receptors originate from a woman aged 40 to 65 with Graves disease. Donor details come from another sample of the same person, matched by shared clones.

This clonotype appeared many times. This sequence joins TRBV30 and TRBJ1-2; D call uncertain. CDR1 is GTSNPN, CDR2 SVGIG, per germline (reference sequence). The CDR3 runs to 13 residues. V lost 5 bases, J lost 5 bases, and 15 bases lay in between. For the CDR3, the DNA is TGTGCCTGGGAAGTCCCAGGCCGTTATGGCTACACCTTC. This translates into CAWEVPGRYGYTF.

This clonotype has ten or more counts. The V gene is TRBV7-8, the J gene TRBJ1-2; no clear D. Trimming took 1 base from V and 4 from J, leaving 13 bases between them. Germline CDR1 reads SGHVS; CDR2 reads FQNEAQ. This CDR3 has 15 amino acids. The CDR3 region is CASSLGMEGSYGYTF. CDR3 coding DNA: TGTGCCAGCAGCTTAGGAATGGAGGGCTCCTATGGCTACACCTTC.

This clonotype was seen more than once but under ten times. This is likely a read error, given that the CDR3 carries no conserved phenylalanine or tryptophan at its end. The chain combines TRBV3-1 with TRBJ2-7; TRBD2 matches at 12 bases. The germline CDR1 and CDR2 sequences are LGHDT and YNNKEL (reference sequence). The CDR3 consists of 18 residues. After removal of 4 bases from V and 0 bases from J, the junction contained 10 bases not matched to a gene. In DNA form, the CDR3 reads TGTGCCAGCAGCCGCAGCCTTATGACTAGCGGGAGCTCCTACGAGCAGTACCTC. Encoded protein: CASSRSLMTSGSSYEQYL.

This clonotype has just a few counts. The rearrangement uses TRBV6-2 or TRBV6-3 and TRBJ1-1, with D unclear. Germline-derived CDR1 and CDR2 are MNHEY and SVGEGT. Trimming cost V 6 bases and J 4 bases, with 15 bases left between them. The CDR3 is 14 residues long. The CDR3 DNA is TGTGCCAGCAGACCCCTTAATCGCGGCACTGAAGCTTTCTTT. Amino acid sequence: CASRPLNRGTEAFF.

This chain connects TRBV5-1 to TRBJ2-7; D unresolved. Trimming left V 0 bases short and J 6 bases short, with 10 bases between. Germline CDR1 reads SGHRS; CDR2 reads YFSETQ. CDR3 size: 13 residues. CDR3 coding DNA: TGCGCCAGCAGCTTGGCCGTGACGTCCGAGCAGTACTTC. Its translation is CASSLAVTSEQYF. The full variable domain, its missing parts supplied by reference TRBV5-1 and TRBJ2-7, is KAGVTQTPRYLIKTRGQQVTLSCSPISGHRSVSWYQQTPGQGLQFLFEYFSETQRNKGNFPGRFSGRQFSNSRSEMNVSTLELGDSALYLCASSLAVTSEQYFGPGTRLTVT.

This clonotype came up many times. The rearrangement uses TRBV20-1 and TRBJ2-5; TRBD2 matches at 9 bases. Germline lookup yields CDR1 DFQATT and CDR2 SNEGSKA (reference sequence). V was pared by 0 bases and J by 1 base, with 3 bases of the junction left unmatched. The CDR3 loop spans 15 amino acids. CDR3 DNA: TGCAGTGCTAGAGATTTGCGGGGGGGCCAAGAGACCCAGTACTTC. Protein: CSARDLRGGQETQYF.

This clonotype has ten or more counts. The junction shows a germline mismatch at one end, possibly a read error. The V call is TRBV7-7, the J call TRBJ2-7, with D maybe TRBD2 (6 bases). The CDR3 is 15 amino acids. The germline V gene has CDR1 SSHAT and CDR2 FNYEAQ (reference sequence). Here the CDR3 reads CASSLGAGHSYEQYF. The CDR3 bases are TGTGCTAGCAGCTTAGGTGCGGGGCACTCCTACGAGCAGTACTTC.

In its sample, this clonotype was seen many times. This chain uses TRBV12-3 or TRBV12-4 with TRBJ1-3; 9 bases match TRBD1. With 6 bases clipped from V and 1 base from J, the junction kept 1 base outside the gene matches. This CDR3 is 14 amino acids long. The CDR3 here is CASRGTGSGNTIYF. The CDR3 region has the DNA TGTGCCAGCAGGGGGACAGGGTCTGGAAACACCATATATTTT.

J is TRBJ2-7 and V is TRBV7-9; D ambiguous. The V and J ends lost 5 bases and 6 bases respectively, with 11 bases between them. The V gene's germline CDR1 is SEHNR and CDR2 FQNEAQ (reference sequence). The CDR3 is 12 residues long. CDR3 loop: CASSPPGFEQYF. The CDR3 DNA follows: TGTGCCAGCAGCCCGCCTGGTTTCGAGCAGTACTTC.

This sequence joins TRBV20-1 and TRBJ2-2; 14 nucleotides align to TRBD2. Germline V gene lookup returns CDR1 DFQATT and CDR2 SNEGSKA (reference sequence). The V and J ends lost 5 bases and 5 bases, in that order; junction bases with no gene match: 4. The CDR3 has 15 amino acids. Written as DNA, the CDR3 is TGCAGTGCTTCAAGGACTAGCGGGGGGACCGGGGAGCTGTTTTTT. Amino acids: CSASRTSGGTGELFF.

In its sample, this clonotype was seen a few times. CDR3: CASSSDRVRSGNTIYF. The CDR3 nucleotides are TGTGCCAGCAGTTCGGACAGGGTAAGGTCCGGAAACACCATATATTTT. The genes are TRBV2 and TRBJ1-3; 8 bases line up with TRBD1. With V trimmed by 5 bases and J by 4 bases, 10 bases remained unmatched. This CDR3 is built from 16 residues. Germline V lookup: CDR1 SNHLY, CDR2 FYNNEI. The variable domain in full, with the rest retrieved from reference TRBV2 and TRBJ1-3, is EPEVTQTPSHQVTQMGQEVILRCVPISNHLYFYWYRQILGQKVEFLVSFYNNEISEKSEIFDDQFSVERPDGSNFTLKIRSTKLEDSAMYFCASSSDRVRSGNTIYFGEGSWLTVV.

This clonotype was counted a few times. The chain carries TRBV27 and TRBJ2-6; 10 bases match TRBD1. CDR1 and CDR2 from the germline V gene are MNHEY and SMNVEV (reference sequence). The CDR3 is made up of 17 amino acids. Unmatched junction bases numbered 8, after V lost 6 bases and J lost 3 bases. Here the CDR3 reads CASSSGQGDFGANVLTF. Written as DNA, the CDR3 is TGTGCCAGCAGCTCCGGACAGGGGGATTTTGGGGCCAACGTCCTGACTTTC. The whole variable domain, remainder taken from reference TRBV27 and TRBJ2-6, is EAQVTQNPRYLITVTGKKLTVTCSQNMNHEYMSWYRQDPGLGLRQIYYSMNVEVTDKGDVPEGYKVSRKEKRNFPLILESPSPNQTSLYFCASSSGQGDFGANVLTFGAGSRLTVL.

Points on this clonotype: The missing conserved phenylalanine or tryptophan at the end of this CDR3 makes a read error likely. This chain joins TRBV4-1 and TRBJ1-1; maybe TRBD1 (5 bases). In germline, CDR1 is MGHRA, CDR2 YSYEKL. V gave up 4 bases and J gave up 1 base, with 7 bases separating them. The CDR3 loop spans 13 amino acids. CDR3 amino acids: CASSRTGNTEAFS. The DNA for the CDR3 is TGCGCCAGCAGCCGAACAGGGAACACTGAAGCTTTCTCT.

This clonotype was counted between two and nine times. V and J are TRBV20-1 and TRBJ2-3; D not certain. In germline, CDR1 is DFQATT, CDR2 SNEGSKA (reference sequence). The CDR3 is 13 amino acids. Trimming cost V 5 bases and J 1 base, with 10 bases left between them. CDR3 amino acids: CSARLRGTDTQYF. The CDR3 DNA is TGCAGTGCTCGTCTAAGGGGCACAGATACGCAGTATTTT.

This clonotype was observed many times. The chain couples TRBV29-1 to TRBJ2-5; possibly TRBD2 for D (5 bases). This CDR3 comprises 10 residues. The V gene lost 4 bases and the J gene lost 9 bases, with 9 bases spanning the gap. CDR1 and CDR2 (germline): SQVTM, ANQGSEA. The CDR3 nucleotides read TGCAGCGTTGCGCAGGAGGCCCAGTACTTC. Residues: CSVAQEAQYF.

The gene calls are TRBV9 and TRBJ2-1; D unresolved. Germline CDR1 reads SGDLS; CDR2 reads YYNGEE. CDR3 length equals 15 residues. Trimming removed 0 bases from V and 0 bases from J, with 7 bases in between. This CDR3 reads CASSVDPPSYNEQFF. The DNA of the CDR3 is TGTGCCAGCAGCGTAGACCCACCCTCCTACAATGAGCAGTTCTTC. Full variable domain (rest looked up from reference TRBV9 and TRBJ2-1): DSGVTQTPKHLITATGQRVTLRCSPRSGDLSVYWYQQSLDQGLQFLIQYYNGEERAKGNILERFSAQQFPDLHSELNLSSLELGDSALYFCASSVDPPSYNEQFFGPGTRLTVL.

This rearrangement joins TRBV6-1 to TRBJ1-1; unclear D gene. Trimming took off 7 bases at V and 4 bases at J, with 16 bases between the two ends. The CDR3 spans 14 residues. CDR1 is MNHNS, CDR2 SASEGT, per germline. The CDR3 loop reads CASTPSSWGTEAFF. The DNA for the CDR3 is TGTGCCAGCACCCCCAGCAGCTGGGGCACTGAAGCTTTCTTT.

This clonotype showed up just a few times. This chain links TRBV29-1 with TRBJ2-1, with TRBD2 matching over 10 bases. Unmatched junction bases numbered 12, after V lost 7 bases and J lost 6 bases. CDR1 and CDR2 (germline): SQVTM, ANQGSEA. CDR3 length: 15 amino acids. CDR3 DNA sequence: TGCAGCGCAGGAACAGCGAGCGGGGGGGGCAATGAGCAGTTCTTC. It codes for CSAGTASGGGNEQFF.

This clonotype came up a few times. This chain uses TRBV5-1 with TRBJ2-3; D unclear. From germline, CDR1 is SGHRS and CDR2 YFSETQ. The CDR3 covers 13 residues. The germline V and J ends were trimmed by 4 bases and 1 base, with 7 bases remaining between them. The chain's CDR3 is CASSMHGTDTQYF. In DNA form, the CDR3 reads TGCGCCAGCAGCATGCACGGCACAGATACGCAGTATTTT.

Ten or more counts support this clonotype. The chain combines TRBV27 with TRBJ2-1; 11 nucleotides align to TRBD2. Germline values: CDR1 MNHEY, CDR2 SMNVEV (reference sequence). V lost 5 bases and J lost 8; bases outside the gene matches: 20. The CDR3 is 19 amino acids. The CDR3 nucleotides read TGTGCCAGCAGTCCTAACTACTCCTTAGCGGGGGGGCCGATGGATGAGCAGTTCTTC. Its protein product is CASSPNYSLAGGPMDEQFF.

This clonotype showed up just a few times. The V gene is TRBV6-2 or TRBV6-3, the J gene TRBJ2-6; possible D gene TRBD1, 5 bases. Per the germline V gene, CDR1 is MNHEY and CDR2 is SVGEGT. The V gene lost 9 bases and the J gene lost 2 bases, with 8 bases spanning the gap. This CDR3 spans 13 amino acids. The CDR3 loop is CASKGPGANVLTF. In nucleotides, the CDR3 is TGTGCCAGTAAGGGGCCTGGGGCCAACGTCCTGACTTTC.

The gene calls are TRBV5-1 and TRBJ2-5, with D possibly called TRBD1 or TRBD2 (5 bases each). This CDR3 has 13 amino acids. CDR1 is SGHRS and CDR2 is YFSETQ in the germline V gene. V was shortened by 7 bases and J by 5 bases, with 15 bases between the two germline ends. In nucleotides, the CDR3 is TGCGCCAGCGGCCCCGGGACCCCCGAGACCCAGTACTTC. It specifies CASGPGTPETQYF.

This clonotype was counted many times. The chain employs TRBV12-3 or TRBV12-4 and TRBJ1-1, with D possibly matching TRBD1 (6 bases). The V gene lost 6 bases and the J gene lost 11 bases, with 28 bases spanning the gap. CDR3 size: 16 residues. DNA of the CDR3: TGTGCCAGCAGCCAAACAGGGCGCCTAAGAACACTGGAGGCTTTCTTT. Amino acids: CASSQTGRLRTLEAFF.

The CDR3: CASSAEGATDQETQYF. The CDR3 region has the DNA TGCGCCAGCAGCGCGGAGGGGGCGACCGATCAAGAGACCCAGTACTTC. V and J are TRBV5-1 and TRBJ2-5; D might be TRBD1 (7 bases). From germline, CDR1 is SGHRS and CDR2 YFSETQ. V lost 4 bases and J lost 2, with 18 bases in between. This CDR3 contains 16 residues.

This clonotype was observed many times. This chain connects TRBV30 to TRBJ1-2; D unclear. V lost 7 bases and J 3 bases, leaving 18 bases between the germline ends. This CDR3 has 14 amino acids. CDR1 is GTSNPN, CDR2 SVGIG, per germline (reference sequence). CDR3 nucleotide sequence: TGTGCCTTCTCGGTTGGTACCAGTTACTATGGCTACACCTTC. Protein product: CAFSVGTSYYGYTF.